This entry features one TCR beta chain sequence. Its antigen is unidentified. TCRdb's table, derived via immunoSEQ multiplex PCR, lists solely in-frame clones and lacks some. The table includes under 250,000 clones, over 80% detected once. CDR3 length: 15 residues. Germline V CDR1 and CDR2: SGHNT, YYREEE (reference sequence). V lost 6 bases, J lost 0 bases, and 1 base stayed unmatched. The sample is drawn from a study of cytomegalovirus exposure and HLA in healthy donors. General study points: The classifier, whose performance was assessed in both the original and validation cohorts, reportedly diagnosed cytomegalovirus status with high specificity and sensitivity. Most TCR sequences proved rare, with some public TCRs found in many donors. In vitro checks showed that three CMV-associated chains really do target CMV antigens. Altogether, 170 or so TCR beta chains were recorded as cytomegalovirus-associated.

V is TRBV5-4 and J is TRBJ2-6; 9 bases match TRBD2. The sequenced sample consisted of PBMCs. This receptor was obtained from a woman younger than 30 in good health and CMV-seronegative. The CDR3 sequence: CASMRGGSGANVLTF. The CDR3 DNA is TGTGCCAGCATGCGGGGGGGCTCTGGGGCCAACGTCCTGACTTTC.